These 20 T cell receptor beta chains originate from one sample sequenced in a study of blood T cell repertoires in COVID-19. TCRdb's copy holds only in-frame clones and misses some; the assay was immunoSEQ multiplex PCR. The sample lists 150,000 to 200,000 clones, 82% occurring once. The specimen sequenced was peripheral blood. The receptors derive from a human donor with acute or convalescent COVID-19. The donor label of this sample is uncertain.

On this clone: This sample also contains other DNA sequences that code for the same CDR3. CDR3 DNA: TGTGCCAGCAGTAAACAGGGGGCAGGGGAAAAACTGTTTTTT. It specifies CASSKQGAGEKLFF. V and J are TRBV6-5 and TRBJ1-4; TRBD1 agrees at 9 bases. This CDR3 has 14 amino acids. Germline loops: CDR1 MNHEY, CDR2 SVGAGI. V was pared by 5 bases and J by 8 bases, with 6 bases of the junction left unmatched.

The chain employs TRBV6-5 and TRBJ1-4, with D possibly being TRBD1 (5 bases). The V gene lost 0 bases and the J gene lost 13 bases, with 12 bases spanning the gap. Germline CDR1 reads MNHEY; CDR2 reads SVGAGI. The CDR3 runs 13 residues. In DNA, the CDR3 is TGTGCCAGCAGTTACTCCGGGACTGAACCACTGTTTTTT. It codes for CASSYSGTEPLFF.

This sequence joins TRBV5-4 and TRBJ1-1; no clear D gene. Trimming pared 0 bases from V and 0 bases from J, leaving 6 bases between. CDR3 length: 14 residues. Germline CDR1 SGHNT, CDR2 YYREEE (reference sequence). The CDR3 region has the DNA TGTGCCAGCAGCTTGGAACTTCTGAACACTGAAGCTTTCTTT. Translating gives CASSLELLNTEAFF.

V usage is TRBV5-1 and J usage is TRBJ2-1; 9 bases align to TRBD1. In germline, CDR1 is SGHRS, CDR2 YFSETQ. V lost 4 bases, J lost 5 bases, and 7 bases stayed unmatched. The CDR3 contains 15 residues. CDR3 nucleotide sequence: TGCGCCAGCAGCCGAACAGGGGGCGCGGACAATGAGCAGTTCTTC. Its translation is CASSRTGGADNEQFF. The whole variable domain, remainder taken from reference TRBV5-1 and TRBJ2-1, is KAGVTQTPRYLIKTRGQQVTLSCSPISGHRSVSWYQQTPGQGLQFLFEYFSETQRNKGNFPGRFSGRQFSNSRSEMNVSTLELGDSALYLCASSRTGGADNEQFFGPGTRLTVL.

CDR3 nucleotide sequence: TGCGCCAGCAGCCCCACCGGTTTACGTGAAAAACTGTTTTTT. This gives the protein CASSPTGLREKLFF. The chain recombines TRBV5-1 with TRBJ1-4; D gene ambiguous. V lost 4 bases and J 7 bases, leaving 14 bases between the germline ends. Germline V lookup: CDR1 SGHRS, CDR2 YFSETQ. CDR3 size: 14 residues.

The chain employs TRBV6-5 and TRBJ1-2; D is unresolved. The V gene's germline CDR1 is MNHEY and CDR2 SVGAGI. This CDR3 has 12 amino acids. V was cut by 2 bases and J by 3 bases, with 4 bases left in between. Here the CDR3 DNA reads TGTGCCAGCAGTTACCTAGACTATGGCTACACCTTC. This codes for CASSYLDYGYTF.

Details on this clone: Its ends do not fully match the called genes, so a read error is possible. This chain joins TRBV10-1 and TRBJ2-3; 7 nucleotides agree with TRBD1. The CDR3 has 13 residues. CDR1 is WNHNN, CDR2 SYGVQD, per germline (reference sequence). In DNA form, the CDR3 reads TGCGCCAGCAGTGCGTTGGGGACAGAGACGCAGTATTTT. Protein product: CASSALGTETQYF.

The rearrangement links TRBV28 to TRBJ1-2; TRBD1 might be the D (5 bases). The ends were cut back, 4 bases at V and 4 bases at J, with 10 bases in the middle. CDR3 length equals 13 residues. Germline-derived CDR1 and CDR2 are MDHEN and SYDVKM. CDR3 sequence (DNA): TGTGCCAGCAGTTCGACAGCTTTCTATGGCTACACCTTC. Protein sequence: CASSSTAFYGYTF.

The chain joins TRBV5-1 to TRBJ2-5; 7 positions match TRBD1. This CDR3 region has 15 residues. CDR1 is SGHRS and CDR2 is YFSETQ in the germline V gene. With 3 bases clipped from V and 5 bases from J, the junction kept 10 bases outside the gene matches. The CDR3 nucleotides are TGCGCCAGCAGCTACCAGGGGGTTTTTGGGGAGACCCAGTACTTC. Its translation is CASSYQGVFGETQYF. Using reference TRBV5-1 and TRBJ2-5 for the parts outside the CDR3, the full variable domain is KAGVTQTPRYLIKTRGQQVTLSCSPISGHRSVSWYQQTPGQGLQFLFEYFSETQRNKGNFPGRFSGRQFSNSRSEMNVSTLELGDSALYLCASSYQGVFGETQYFGPGTRLLVL.

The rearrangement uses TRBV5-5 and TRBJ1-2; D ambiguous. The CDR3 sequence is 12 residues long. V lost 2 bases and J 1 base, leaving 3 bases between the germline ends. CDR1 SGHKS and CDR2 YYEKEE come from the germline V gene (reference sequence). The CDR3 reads CASSFYNYGYTF. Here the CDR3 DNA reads TGTGCCAGCAGCTTTTATAACTATGGCTACACCTTC.

The CDR3 region has the DNA TGTGCCAGCAGAATTAGCGGGAGACCTGAGCAGTTCTTC. Amino acids: CASRISGRPEQFF. The rearrangement uses TRBV6-5 and TRBJ2-1, with 9 nucleotides matching TRBD2. V was pared by 6 bases and J by 9 bases, with 6 bases of the junction left unmatched. CDR3 length: 13 amino acids. CDR1 is MNHEY and CDR2 is SVGAGI in the germline V gene.

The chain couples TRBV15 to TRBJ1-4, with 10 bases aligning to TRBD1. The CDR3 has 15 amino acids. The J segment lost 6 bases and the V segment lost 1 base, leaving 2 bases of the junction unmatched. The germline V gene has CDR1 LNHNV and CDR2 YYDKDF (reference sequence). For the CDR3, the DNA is TGTGCCACCAGCAGAGTGACAGGGGGCTATGAAAAACTGTTTTTT. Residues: CATSRVTGGYEKLFF.

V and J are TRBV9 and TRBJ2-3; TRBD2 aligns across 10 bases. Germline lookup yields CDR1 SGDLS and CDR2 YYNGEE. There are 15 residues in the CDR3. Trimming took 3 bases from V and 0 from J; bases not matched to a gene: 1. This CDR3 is CASSATSGSTDTQYF. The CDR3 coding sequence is TGTGCCAGCAGCGCGACTAGCGGGAGCACAGATACGCAGTATTTT.

The CDR3 DNA reads TGTGCCAGCAGCCACCCGGGACAAAATCAGCCCCAGCATTTT. It is translated as CASSHPGQNQPQHF. The chain is built from TRBV7-9 and TRBJ1-5; a weak D match, TRBD1 (6 bases). Trimming removed 5 bases from V and 4 bases from J, with 12 bases in between. In germline, CDR1 is SEHNR, CDR2 FQNEAQ (reference sequence). This CDR3 comprises 14 residues.

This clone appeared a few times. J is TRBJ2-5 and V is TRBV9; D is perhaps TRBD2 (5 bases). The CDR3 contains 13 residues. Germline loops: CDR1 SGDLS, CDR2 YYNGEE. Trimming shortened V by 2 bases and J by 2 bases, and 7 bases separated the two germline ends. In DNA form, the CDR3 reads TGTGCCAGCAGCGTCGGGGATCAAGAGACCCAGTACTTC. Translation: CASSVGDQETQYF.

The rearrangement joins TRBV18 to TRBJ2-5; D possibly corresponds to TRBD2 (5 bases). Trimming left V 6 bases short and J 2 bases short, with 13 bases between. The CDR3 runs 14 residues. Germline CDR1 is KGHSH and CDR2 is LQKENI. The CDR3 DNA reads TGTGCCAGCTCCCGGAGGCAGGAACAAGAGACCCAGTACTTC. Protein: CASSRRQEQETQYF.

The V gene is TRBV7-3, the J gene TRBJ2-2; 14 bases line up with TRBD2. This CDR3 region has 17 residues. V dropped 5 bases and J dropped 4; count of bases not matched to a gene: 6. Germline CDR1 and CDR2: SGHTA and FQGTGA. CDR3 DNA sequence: TGTGCCAGCAGCACCGGACTAGCGGGAGGAACCACCGGGGAGCTGTTTTTT. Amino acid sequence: CASSTGLAGGTTGELFF.

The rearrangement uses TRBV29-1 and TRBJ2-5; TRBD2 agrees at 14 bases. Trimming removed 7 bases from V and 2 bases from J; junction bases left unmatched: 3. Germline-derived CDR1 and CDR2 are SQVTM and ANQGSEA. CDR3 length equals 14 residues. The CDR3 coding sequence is TGCAGCGCAGGGACTAGCGGGGGTCAAGAGACCCAGTACTTC. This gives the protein CSAGTSGGQETQYF.

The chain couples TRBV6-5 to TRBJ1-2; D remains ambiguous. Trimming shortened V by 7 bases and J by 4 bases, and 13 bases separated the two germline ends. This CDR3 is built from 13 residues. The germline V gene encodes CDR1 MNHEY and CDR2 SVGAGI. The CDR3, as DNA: TGTGCCAGCATGCGAGAGAGTACCTATGGCTACACCTTC. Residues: CASMRESTYGYTF.

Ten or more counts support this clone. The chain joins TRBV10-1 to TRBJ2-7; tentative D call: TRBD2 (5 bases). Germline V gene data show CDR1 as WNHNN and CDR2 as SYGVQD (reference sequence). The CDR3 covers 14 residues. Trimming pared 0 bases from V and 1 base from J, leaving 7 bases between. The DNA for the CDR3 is TGCGCCAGCAGTGAGTCGAGACTATCCTACGAGCAGTACTTC. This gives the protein CASSESRLSYEQYF.